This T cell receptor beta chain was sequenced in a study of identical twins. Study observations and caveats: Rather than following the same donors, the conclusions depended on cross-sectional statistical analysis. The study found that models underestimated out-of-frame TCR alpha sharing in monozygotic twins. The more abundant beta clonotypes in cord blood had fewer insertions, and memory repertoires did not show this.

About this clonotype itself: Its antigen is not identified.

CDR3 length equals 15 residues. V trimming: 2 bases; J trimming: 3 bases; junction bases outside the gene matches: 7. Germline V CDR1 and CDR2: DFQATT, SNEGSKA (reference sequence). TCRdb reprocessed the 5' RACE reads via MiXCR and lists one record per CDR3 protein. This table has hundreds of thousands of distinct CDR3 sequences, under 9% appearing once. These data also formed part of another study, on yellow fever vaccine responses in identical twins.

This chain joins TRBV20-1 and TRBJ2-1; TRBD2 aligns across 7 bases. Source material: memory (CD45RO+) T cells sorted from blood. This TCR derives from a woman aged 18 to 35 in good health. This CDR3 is CSARLPSGDYNEQFF. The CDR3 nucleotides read TGCAGTGCTAGATTACCTAGCGGAGACTACAATGAGCAGTTCTTC.